The sequence of this T cell receptor (beta chain) was determined in a study of cytomegalovirus exposure and HLA in healthy donors. General observations from the study: A few of the chains that were CMV-associated were confirmed in vitro to be specific for CMV antigens. The classifier reportedly diagnosed cytomegalovirus status with high sensitivity and specificity.

The ends were cut back, 0 bases at V and 4 bases at J, with 6 bases in the middle. The CDR3 totals 13 residues. Germline-derived CDR1 and CDR2 are MNHEY and SVGAGI. Clones were sequenced by immunoSEQ multiplex PCR, and TCRdb holds only the in-frame ones, with some missing. Among approximately 100,000 clones listed, about 90% were seen once. For this clone: The target antigen is unknown.

J is TRBJ2-5 and V is TRBV6-5, with D possibly being TRBD1 (6 bases). The material sequenced was PBMCs. The receptor comes from a man in his late teens or twenties in good health and CMV-seropositive. The CDR3 region is CASSYSRGETQYF. The CDR3 nucleotides are TGTGCCAGCAGTTACTCCAGGGGAGAGACCCAGTACTTC.